This paragraph reports one T cell receptor beta chain. The sample comes from a study of blood T cell repertoires in COVID-19. Assay: immunoSEQ multiplex PCR; the TCRdb copy retains only in-frame clones and omits some. The repertoire holds 250,000 to 300,000 clones, about 85% seen once, with 3.5% to 4% in the top ten. CDR1 and CDR2 from the germline V gene are LNHDA and SQIVND (reference sequence). This CDR3 spans 16 amino acids. The trim removed 4 bases at V and 5 bases at J, leaving 7 bases unmatched. The sequence was collected from a man aged 18 to 29 with active or convalescent COVID-19. Sequencing was done on a sample of peripheral blood. The chain combines TRBV19 with TRBJ2-3; TRBD1 matches at 12 bases. CDR3 in amino acids: CASSTPGTGGKDTQYF. The CDR3 DNA sequence: TGTGCCAGTAGTACCCCCGGGACAGGGGGCAAAGATACGCAGTATTTT.